One and the same sample provided the 12 T cell receptor beta chains below, sequenced in a study of T-cell memory formation after mild COVID-19. TCRdb recomputed calls from the 5' RACE reads with MiXCR, one row per CDR3 protein. This table holds 300,000 or so distinct CDR3 sequences, about 16% found once. Sample: PBMCs or a T cell subset sorted from them (not recorded which). All receptors come from a man between 18 and 29 years old who had mild COVID-19 (a few samples of this study predate the infection). Cell type and time point are not known.

This clonotype has at least ten counts. V is TRBV7-2 and J is TRBJ2-5; the D is unclear. This CDR3 spans 16 amino acids. The germline gives CDR1 SGHTA, CDR2 FQGNSA. Between the trimmed V and J ends, which lost 0 bases and 1 base, there was a span of 12 bases. Written as DNA, the CDR3 is TGTGCCAGCAGCTTAGCGCCATGGCGGCTCCAAGAGACCCAGTACTTC. This translates into CASSLAPWRLQETQYF.

The chain links TRBV5-1 to TRBJ1-1; no reliable D call. This CDR3 is 14 amino acids long. The V end was cut by 4 bases, the J end by 1 base, with 11 bases between. The germline V gene encodes CDR1 SGHRS and CDR2 YFSETQ. CDR3 sequence reads: CASSASPANTEAFF. The CDR3 DNA sequence: TGCGCCAGCAGCGCAAGTCCGGCGAACACTGAAGCTTTCTTT.

This clonotype came up many times. V and J are TRBV12-3 or TRBV12-4 and TRBJ1-1, with D unclear. This CDR3 comprises 10 residues. V was cut by 11 bases and J by 6 bases, with 10 bases left in between. The CDR3 bases are TGTGCCTCTGGACGCGCTGAAGCTTTCTTT. This codes for CASGRAEAFF.

In this sample, this clonotype turned up a few times. The chain has TRBV11-2 and TRBJ2-3; D call uncertain. Trimming removed 0 bases from V and 2 bases from J, with 9 bases in between. Germline V gene data show CDR1 as SGHAT and CDR2 as FQNNGV. The CDR3 contains 15 residues. The CDR3 here is CASSLDRLPTDTQYF. As DNA, the CDR3 is TGTGCCAGCAGCTTAGATCGACTTCCCACAGATACGCAGTATTTT.

This clonotype has at least ten counts. The genes are TRBV7-9 and TRBJ1-2, with D tentatively TRBD1 (5 bases). The CDR3 length is 14 residues. From germline, CDR1 is SEHNR and CDR2 FQNEAQ (reference sequence). Trimming shortened V by 8 bases and J by 5 bases, and 18 bases separated the two germline ends. The CDR3 DNA reads as TGTGCCAGCGATTTAGTCGGGGCCCCTTATGGCTACACCTTC. Translating gives CASDLVGAPYGYTF.

This clonotype came up a few times. CDR3 in amino acids: CASSGPGQGYEQYF. The CDR3 DNA reads as TGTGCCAGCAGCGGACCGGGACAGGGCTACGAGCAGTACTTC. The chain uses TRBV12-3 or TRBV12-4 and TRBJ2-7; 9 bases align to TRBD1. The CDR3 covers 14 residues. Unmatched junction bases numbered 6, after V lost 6 bases and J lost 3 bases.

The rearrangement uses TRBV5-1 and TRBJ1-4, with D unclear. The CDR3 totals 14 residues. With 4 bases removed from V and 7 bases from J, the gap between germline ends came to 14 bases. Germline CDR1 and CDR2: SGHRS and YFSETQ. This chain's CDR3 is CASSLGHTVEKLFF. As DNA, the CDR3 is TGCGCCAGCAGCCTTGGCCATACCGTTGAAAAACTGTTTTTT.

The rearrangement links TRBV6-2 or TRBV6-3 to TRBJ1-1; D not certain. In germline, CDR1 is MNHEY, CDR2 SVGEGT. This CDR3 contains 13 residues. Deletions cut 6 bases from V and 3 bases from J, with 11 bases between. This chain's CDR3 is CASSQDGYTEAFF. CDR3 DNA: TGTGCCAGCAGCCAGGACGGATACACTGAAGCTTTCTTT.

There are a few counts of this clonotype. The CDR3 spells CASSQDVGGALEAFF. The DNA of the CDR3 is TGTGCCAGCAGCCAAGATGTAGGGGGAGCGCTTGAAGCTTTCTTT. The chain has TRBV4-2 and TRBJ1-1, with a tentative D call TRBD1 (6 bases). Germline V CDR1 and CDR2: LGHNA, YNFKEQ. This CDR3 is 15 amino acids long. Deletions cut 0 bases from V and 7 bases from J, with 15 bases between.

The J gene is TRBJ1-2, the V gene TRBV7-8, with TRBD1 as a possible D gene (5 bases). V gave up 0 bases and J gave up 3 bases, with 14 bases separating them. Germline V lookup: CDR1 SGHVS, CDR2 FQNEAQ. The CDR3 is made up of 16 amino acids. The CDR3 loop reads CASSLARLGLDYGYTF. The CDR3 nucleotides read TGTGCCAGCAGCTTAGCGCGGTTGGGGCTTGACTATGGCTACACCTTC.

This clonotype showed up just a few times. The genes are TRBV3-1 and TRBJ2-5; possibly TRBD1 for D (5 bases). Trimming took off 6 bases at V and 7 bases at J, with 18 bases between the two ends. This CDR3 has 14 residues. Germline assignment: CDR1 LGHDT and CDR2 YNNKEL (reference sequence). The CDR3 protein is CASRPDSVRGTQYF. CDR3 nucleotide sequence: TGTGCCAGCAGGCCTGACAGCGTTCGAGGGACCCAGTACTTC.

V is TRBV7-2 and J is TRBJ1-2, with D tentatively TRBD1 (5 bases). CDR3 size: 13 residues. Germline V gene lookup returns CDR1 SGHTA and CDR2 FQGNSA. V was shortened by 3 bases and J by 6 bases, with 11 bases between the two germline ends. CDR3 DNA: TGTGCCAGCAGCTTTACAGGACGCGATGGCTACACCTTC. Translating gives CASSFTGRDGYTF.